One and the same sample provided the 23 T cell receptor beta chains below, sequenced in a study of blood T cell repertoires in COVID-19. This table comes from immunoSEQ multiplex PCR, and its TCRdb copy is limited to in-frame clones, with some not included. The sample has under 85,000 clones, about 81% seen once. Sequenced sample: peripheral blood. Receptors were obtained from an elderly man with acute or convalescent COVID-19.

In this sample, this clone turned up a few times. The V gene is TRBV11-2, the J gene TRBJ1-6; possible D gene TRBD1, 6 bases. The V end was cut by 4 bases, the J end by 0 bases, with 16 bases between. Germline CDR1 SGHAT, CDR2 FQNNGV. This CDR3 has 18 amino acids. CDR3 amino acids: CASSSPRGGHSYNSPLHF. In DNA form, the CDR3 reads TGTGCCAGCAGCTCCCCTAGGGGGGGGCACTCCTATAATTCACCCCTCCACTTT.

V usage is TRBV5-4 and J usage is TRBJ1-6; no reliable D call. The CDR3 is 16 residues long. Trimming took 2 bases from V and 9 from J, leaving 18 bases between them. Looked up from germline, CDR1 is SGHNT and CDR2 is YYREEE (reference sequence). The CDR3 sequence is CASSLGRGPLTSPLHF. DNA of the CDR3: TGTGCCAGCAGCTTAGGGAGAGGGCCCCTAACTTCACCCCTCCACTTT.

This clone turned up a few times. V usage is TRBV6-2 or TRBV6-3 and J usage is TRBJ2-7; TRBD1 aligns across 8 bases. From germline, CDR1 is MNHEY and CDR2 SVGEGT. J was trimmed by 0 bases and V by 2 bases; bases with no gene match: 3. CDR3 size: 15 residues. The CDR3 sequence is CASSYGDRISYEQYF. The CDR3, as DNA: TGTGCCAGCAGTTACGGGGACAGGATCTCCTACGAGCAGTACTTC.

The chain joins TRBV6-6 to TRBJ2-1; 14 nucleotides match TRBD2. The V gene's germline CDR1 is MNHNY and CDR2 SVGAGI (reference sequence). CDR3 length: 17 residues. With V trimmed by 5 bases and J by 7 bases, 10 bases remained unmatched. CDR3 DNA: TGTGCCAGCAGTCGACTAGCGGGGGGGCTCCGCCCGAATGAGCAGTTCTTC. This gives the protein CASSRLAGGLRPNEQFF.

The V call is TRBV27, the J call TRBJ1-6, with D possibly matching TRBD1 (6 bases). Trimming stripped 9 bases from V and 10 bases from J, with 16 bases between. The CDR3 sequence is 13 residues long. Per germline, CDR1 MNHEY and CDR2 SMNVEV (reference sequence). CDR3 DNA sequence: TGTGCCAGTACCGGGACAAAAGCCTCACCCCTCCACTTT. Translating gives CASTGTKASPLHF.

The rearrangement links TRBV28 to TRBJ2-5; possibly TRBD2 for D (5 bases). The CDR3 runs to 12 residues. Germline CDR1 reads MDHEN; CDR2 reads SYDVKM. The germline V and J ends were trimmed by 10 bases and 4 bases, with 13 bases remaining between them. This CDR3 reads CATRAVGETQYF. In nucleotides, the CDR3 is TGTGCCACGAGGGCAGTGGGAGAGACCCAGTACTTC. Based on the CDR3 plus reference TRBV28 and TRBJ2-5, the full variable domain is DVKVTQSSRYLVKRTGEKVFLECVQDMDHENMFWYRQDPGLGLRLIYFSYDVKMKEKGDIPEGYSVSREKKERFSLILESASTNQTSMYLCATRAVGETQYFGPGTRLLVL.

The genes are TRBV28 and TRBJ1-2, with D hard to call. The CDR3 extends over 14 amino acids. V was cut by 5 bases and J by 0 bases, with 10 bases left in between. Germline V gives CDR1 MDHEN, CDR2 SYDVKM. The CDR3 is CASSISQANYGYTF. The CDR3 DNA reads as TGTGCCAGCAGTATCTCTCAGGCTAACTATGGCTACACCTTC.

The CDR3 region is CASSLYDRVNYGYTF. CDR3 DNA sequence: TGTGCCAGCAGTTTATATGACAGGGTAAACTATGGCTACACCTTC. V gene TRBV28 combines with J gene TRBJ1-2; 7 bases agree with TRBD1. With V trimmed by 1 base and J by 2 bases, 4 bases remained unmatched. This CDR3 is built from 15 residues. Germline CDR1 and CDR2: MDHEN and SYDVKM.

The chain carries TRBV5-4 and TRBJ2-3; TRBD2 aligns across 13 bases. J lost 3 bases, V lost 4 bases, and 5 bases had no gene match. Germline assignment: CDR1 SGHNT and CDR2 YYREEE (reference sequence). This CDR3 region has 16 residues. CDR3 sequence (DNA): TGTGCCAGCAGCCCTGGGACTAGCGGGGTGACAGATACGCAGTATTTT. It encodes CASSPGTSGVTDTQYF.

The chain couples TRBV29-1 to TRBJ2-5, with TRBD1 matching 9 bases. Trimming removed 7 bases from V and 1 base from J; junction bases left unmatched: 4. The CDR3 is 13 residues long. Per the germline V gene, CDR1 is SQVTM and CDR2 is ANQGSEA. The CDR3 nucleotides read TGCAGCGCAGGACAGGGGCCCCAAGAGACCCAGTACTTC. This sequence encodes CSAGQGPQETQYF.

The rearrangement joins TRBV11-2 to TRBJ2-7, with 8 bases fitting TRBD1. Germline values: CDR1 SGHAT, CDR2 FQNNGV. V trimming: 5 bases; J trimming: 3 bases; junction bases outside the gene matches: 3. This CDR3 comprises 13 residues. CDR3 nucleotides: TGTGCCAGCAGCCCCGGGACAGGCTACGAGCAGTACTTC. Protein: CASSPGTGYEQYF.

The chain recombines TRBV27 with TRBJ2-2; D perhaps matches TRBD2 (5 bases). The V end lost 5 bases, the J end lost 4 bases, and 8 bases lay between the germline ends. Germline V gene lookup returns CDR1 MNHEY and CDR2 SMNVEV (reference sequence). This CDR3 has 13 residues. CDR3 protein: CASSTSSTGELFF. CDR3 in DNA: TGTGCCAGCAGTACTAGTTCCACCGGGGAGCTGTTTTTT.

The J gene is TRBJ2-1, the V gene TRBV12-2; the table's D gene call, TRBD2, was not cross checked with the DNA. TRBV12-2 is a pseudogene segment. The CDR3 is 18 residues long. In DNA, the CDR3 is TGTGCAAGTCGCTGGACCTTAACCCTCGGGGGGGCCGGGAATGAGCAGTTCTTC. This encodes CASRWTLTLGGAGNEQFF.

The chain joins TRBV5-4 to TRBJ1-6, with 8 bases identical to TRBD1. Germline V CDR1 and CDR2: SGHNT, YYREEE (reference sequence). This CDR3 spans 16 amino acids. J lost 7 bases, V lost 2 bases, and 8 bases had no gene match. Here the CDR3 DNA reads TGTGCCAGCAGCTTCGACCCGACAGGGGTCAATTCACCCCTCCACTTT. Translation: CASSFDPTGVNSPLHF.

This clone has just a few counts. The V gene is TRBV12-3 or TRBV12-4, the J gene TRBJ2-2; a weak D match, TRBD2 (5 bases). Trimming removed 6 bases from V and 6 bases from J, with 11 bases in between. CDR3 size: 13 residues. The CDR3 region is CASRPSGAGELFF. CDR3 nucleotides: TGTGCCAGCAGACCGAGCGGAGCCGGGGAGCTGTTTTTT.

J is TRBJ1-1 and V is TRBV9; D is uncertain. The CDR3 covers 14 residues. The germline gives CDR1 SGDLS, CDR2 YYNGEE. Trimming removed 0 bases at V and 1 base at J, with 7 bases between. DNA of the CDR3: TGTGCCAGCAGCGTAGCAGTACAGAACACTGAAGCTTTCTTT. Protein product: CASSVAVQNTEAFF.

The chain carries TRBV19 and TRBJ1-6, with 7 positions matching TRBD1. Per the germline V gene, CDR1 is LNHDA and CDR2 is SQIVND (reference sequence). The V gene end was trimmed by 5 bases and the J gene end by 0 bases; junction bases not matched to a gene: 10. There are 18 residues in the CDR3. For the CDR3, the DNA is TGTGCCAGTAGTCGCGACAGGGAGGTTTACTCCTATAATTCACCCCTCCACTTT. This encodes CASSRDREVYSYNSPLHF.

The chain couples TRBV28 to TRBJ1-2, with a possible D match to TRBD1 (5 bases). Trimming shortened V by 7 bases and J by 4 bases, and 19 bases separated the two germline ends. The CDR3 loop spans 15 amino acids. In germline, CDR1 is MDHEN, CDR2 SYDVKM. CDR3: CASTIRAGSVYGYTF. The CDR3 nucleotides read TGTGCCAGCACCATTAGGGCAGGGTCCGTCTATGGCTACACCTTC.

The J gene is TRBJ1-2, the V gene TRBV25-1, with 8 nucleotides matching TRBD1. This CDR3 contains 14 residues. Germline V gives CDR1 MGHDK, CDR2 SYGVNS. The V segment lost 4 bases and the J segment 6 bases; nucleotides outside the gene matches: 7. In nucleotides, the CDR3 is TGTGCCAGCAGTGCTGCCAGGGGGCTAAATGGCTACACCTTC. Encoded protein: CASSAARGLNGYTF.

This chain uses TRBV25-1 with TRBJ2-7, with TRBD1 matching over 7 bases. Germline-derived CDR1 and CDR2 are MGHDK and SYGVNS. This CDR3 contains 15 residues. The ends lost 1 base at V and 3 bases at J; junction bases unmatched: 6. CDR3 in DNA: TGTGCCAGCAGTGAATTAGACAGGGCCTACTACGAGCAGTACTTC. Its translation: CASSELDRAYYEQYF.

The genes are TRBV7-2 and TRBJ1-1; TRBD1 might be the D (6 bases). CDR1 and CDR2 from the germline V gene are SGHTA and FQGNSA. V lost 3 bases and J 7 bases, leaving 21 bases between the germline ends. The CDR3 runs 16 residues. CDR3 sequence: CASSFIVSGGLGEAFF. CDR3 in DNA: TGTGCCAGCAGCTTTATAGTCAGCGGGGGGCTTGGTGAAGCTTTCTTT.

This chain connects TRBV15 to TRBJ2-1; TRBD2 aligns across 7 bases. The junction had 3 bases not matched to a gene; V was cut back by 1 base and J by 9 bases. Germline V gene lookup returns CDR1 LNHNV and CDR2 YYDKDF (reference sequence). This CDR3 spans 13 amino acids. This CDR3 is CATSRGRGGEQFF. The CDR3 bases are TGTGCCACCAGCAGAGGGCGCGGGGGTGAGCAGTTCTTC. Supplemented by reference TRBV15 and TRBJ2-1, the full variable domain reads DAMVIQNPRYQVTQFGKPVTLSCSQTLNHNVMYWYQQKSSQAPKLLFHYYDKDFNNEADTPDNFQSRRPNTSFCFLDIRSPGLGDTAMYLCATSRGRGGEQFFGPGTRLTVL.

CDR3 loop: CASSPLAGGPGETQYF. The CDR3 coding sequence is TGCGCCAGCAGCCCCCTAGCGGGGGGGCCGGGAGAGACCCAGTACTTC. The genes are TRBV5-1 and TRBJ2-5, with TRBD2 matching 12 bases. V gave up 4 bases and J gave up 4 bases; unmatched junction bases: 8. Germline V gene lookup returns CDR1 SGHRS and CDR2 YFSETQ. The CDR3 extends over 16 amino acids.